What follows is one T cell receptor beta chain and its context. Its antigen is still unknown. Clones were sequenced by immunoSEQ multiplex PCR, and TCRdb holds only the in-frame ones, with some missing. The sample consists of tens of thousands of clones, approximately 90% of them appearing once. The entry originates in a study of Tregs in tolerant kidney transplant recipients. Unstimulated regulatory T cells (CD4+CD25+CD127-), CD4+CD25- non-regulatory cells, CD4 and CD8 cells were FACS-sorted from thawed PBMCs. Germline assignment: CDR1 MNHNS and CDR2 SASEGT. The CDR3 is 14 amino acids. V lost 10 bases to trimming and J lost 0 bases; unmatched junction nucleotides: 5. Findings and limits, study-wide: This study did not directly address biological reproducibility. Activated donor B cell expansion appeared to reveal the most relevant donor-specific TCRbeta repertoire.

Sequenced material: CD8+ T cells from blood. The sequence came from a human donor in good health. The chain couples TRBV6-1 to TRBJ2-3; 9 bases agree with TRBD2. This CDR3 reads CAILSGGSTDTQYF. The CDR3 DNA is TGTGCCATTCTTAGCGGGGGAAGCACAGATACGCAGTATTTT.